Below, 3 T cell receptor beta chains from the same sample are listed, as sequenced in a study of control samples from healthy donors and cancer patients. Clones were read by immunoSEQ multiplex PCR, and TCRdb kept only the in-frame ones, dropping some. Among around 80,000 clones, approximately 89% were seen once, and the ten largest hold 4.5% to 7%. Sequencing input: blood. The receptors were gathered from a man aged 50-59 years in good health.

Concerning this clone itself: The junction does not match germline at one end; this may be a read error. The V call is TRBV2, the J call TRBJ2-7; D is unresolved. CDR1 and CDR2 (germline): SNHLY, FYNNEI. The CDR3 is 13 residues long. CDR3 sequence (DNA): TGTGCCAGCAGCGAAGGGCACGCCCGCGAGCAGTACTTC. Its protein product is CASSEGHAREQYF.

This chain's CDR3 is CAWSVQVLYGNTIYF. The CDR3, as DNA: TGTGCCTGGAGTGTCCAGGTCTTATATGGAAACACCATATATTTT. The gene calls are TRBV30 and TRBJ1-3; D unresolved. The CDR3 runs 15 residues. Trimming stripped 0 bases from V and 3 bases from J, with 12 bases between. CDR1 and CDR2 (germline): GTSNPN, SVGIG (reference sequence).

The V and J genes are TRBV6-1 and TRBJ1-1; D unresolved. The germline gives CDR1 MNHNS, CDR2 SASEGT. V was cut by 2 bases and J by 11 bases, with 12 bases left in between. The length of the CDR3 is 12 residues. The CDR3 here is CASSEYGLWAFF. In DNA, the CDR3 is TGTGCCAGCAGTGAATATGGTTTGTGGGCTTTCTTT.